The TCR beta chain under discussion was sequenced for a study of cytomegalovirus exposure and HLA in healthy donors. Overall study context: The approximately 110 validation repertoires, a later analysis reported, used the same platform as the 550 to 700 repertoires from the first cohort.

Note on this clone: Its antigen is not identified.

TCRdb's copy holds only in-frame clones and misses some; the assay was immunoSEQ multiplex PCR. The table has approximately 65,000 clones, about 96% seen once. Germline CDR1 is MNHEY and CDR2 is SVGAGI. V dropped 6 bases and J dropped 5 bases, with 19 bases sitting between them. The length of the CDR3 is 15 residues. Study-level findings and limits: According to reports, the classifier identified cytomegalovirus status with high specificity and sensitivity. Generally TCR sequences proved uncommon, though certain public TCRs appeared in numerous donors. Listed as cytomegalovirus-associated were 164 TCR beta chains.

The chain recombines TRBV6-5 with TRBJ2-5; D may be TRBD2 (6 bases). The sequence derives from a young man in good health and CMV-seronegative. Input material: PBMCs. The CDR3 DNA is TGTGCCAGCAGCTACAACCGCGGGGCTGAGGAGACCCAGTACTTC. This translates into CASSYNRGAEETQYF.